These 23 T cell receptor beta chains came from one sample sequenced in a study of radiation and T cells in renal cell carcinoma. Only in-frame clones appear in the TCRdb table, and some are missing; sequencing was by immunoSEQ multiplex PCR. This sample has about 130,000 clones, with approximately 90% found just once. Time point of the sample: baseline pretreatment blood. Noted treatment: 15 Gy SBRT to primary tumor, nephrectomy 4 weeks later. Here the sequenced sample was blood, taken from a patient whose treatment included radiotherapy and nephrectomy. All receptors derive from a woman aged 50 to 65 with renal cell carcinoma.

CDR3 residues: CATSRDRGGVAGNTIYF. The CDR3 DNA reads TGTGCCACCAGCAGAGATCGTGGAGGGGTGGCTGGAAACACCATATATTTT. J is TRBJ1-3 and V is TRBV15, with D perhaps TRBD1 (5 bases). The CDR3 spans 17 residues. Germline V lookup: CDR1 LNHNV, CDR2 YYDKDF (reference sequence). V shed 0 bases and J shed 2 bases, with 14 bases lying between them. Looking up the rest from reference TRBV15 and TRBJ1-3 gives the full variable domain: DAMVIQNPRYQVTQFGKPVTLSCSQTLNHNVMYWYQQKSSQAPKLLFHYYDKDFNNEADTPDNFQSRRPNTSFCFLDIRSPGLGDTAMYLCATSRDRGGVAGNTIYFGEGSWLTVV.

In regard to this clone: In the same sample, other DNA sequences code for this CDR3. The rearrangement links TRBV7-9 to TRBJ1-1; D is ambiguous. Germline CDR1 is SEHNR and CDR2 is FQNEAQ (reference sequence). This CDR3 is built from 13 residues. The germline V and J ends were trimmed by 2 bases and 4 bases, with 8 bases remaining between them. The CDR3 region is CASSLSGVTEAFF. The CDR3 nucleotides read TGTGCCAGCAGCTTAAGCGGGGTCACTGAAGCTTTCTTT. Full variable domain (rest looked up from reference TRBV7-9 and TRBJ1-1): DTGVSQNPRHKITKRGQNVTFRCDPISEHNRLYWYRQTLGQGPEFLTYFQNEAQLEKSRLLSDRFSAERPKGSFSTLEIQRTEQGDSAMYLCASSLSGVTEAFFGQGTRLTVV.

This clone has just one count. The V gene is TRBV29-1, the J gene TRBJ2-2; D is perhaps TRBD1 (6 bases). The CDR3 consists of 14 residues. Trimming shortened V by 7 bases and J by 0 bases, and 12 bases separated the two germline ends. Germline loops: CDR1 SQVTM, CDR2 ANQGSEA. The CDR3: CSAHGQSNTGELFF. CDR3 sequence (DNA): TGCAGCGCCCACGGACAGTCGAACACCGGGGAGCTGTTTTTT.

The chain couples TRBV25-1 to TRBJ1-4; D perhaps matches TRBD1 (5 bases). The CDR3 totals 14 residues. Trimming left V 7 bases short and J 8 bases short, with 17 bases between. Germline V gene data show CDR1 as MGHDK and CDR2 as SYGVNS. The CDR3 region is CASTEGTGREKLFF. CDR3 nucleotide sequence: TGTGCCAGCACCGAGGGAACAGGACGCGAAAAACTGTTTTTT.

V usage is TRBV29-1 and J usage is TRBJ1-2; maybe TRBD1 (6 bases). Germline CDR1 reads SQVTM; CDR2 reads ANQGSEA. The germline V and J ends were trimmed by 6 bases and 4 bases, with 18 bases remaining between them. CDR3 size: 14 residues. The CDR3 DNA follows: TGCAGCGTGTCCGGGACACGGGACCGCTATGGCTACACCTTC. This sequence encodes CSVSGTRDRYGYTF.

The chain joins TRBV5-4 to TRBJ1-4; tentative D call: TRBD1 (5 bases). The ends were cut back, 4 bases at V and 7 bases at J, with 14 bases in the middle. Germline V gene data show CDR1 as SGHNT and CDR2 as YYREEE (reference sequence). This CDR3 has 14 amino acids. The CDR3 reads CASSRDASREKLFF. CDR3 coding DNA: TGTGCCAGCAGCCGGGACGCAAGCCGTGAAAAACTGTTTTTT.

The chain uses TRBV20-1 and TRBJ2-1, with unresolved D. Germline V gives CDR1 DFQATT, CDR2 SNEGSKA (reference sequence). The CDR3 has 11 amino acids. Trimming removed 3 bases from V and 9 bases from J, with 9 bases in between. CDR3 coding DNA: TGCAGTGCTAGCGCTCTACCTGAGCAGTTCTTC. The encoded protein is CSASALPEQFF.

The CDR3 nucleotides are TGTGCCAGCAGTGGGACAGGGACGAAGAACGAGCAGTACTTC. Translation: CASSGTGTKNEQYF. This sequence joins TRBV7-9 and TRBJ2-7; 9 bases map to TRBD1. CDR3 length: 14 residues. J lost 5 bases, V lost 6 bases, and 8 bases had no gene match. Per the germline V gene, CDR1 is SEHNR and CDR2 is FQNEAQ (reference sequence).

The V gene is TRBV2, the J gene TRBJ1-5; D may be TRBD1 (6 bases). Trimming removed 4 bases at V and 3 bases at J, with 13 bases between. This CDR3 has 15 amino acids. CDR1 and CDR2 from the germline V gene are SNHLY and FYNNEI. The CDR3: CASSVVKGVNQPQHF. CDR3 coding DNA: TGTGCCAGCAGTGTAGTAAAGGGGGTCAATCAGCCCCAGCATTTT.

Remarks on this clone: The sample contains more than one DNA sequence encoding this CDR3. The chain joins TRBV14 to TRBJ1-4; tentatively, D is TRBD1 (5 bases). V lost 4 bases, J lost 7 bases, and 10 bases lay in between. The CDR3 has 13 amino acids. The germline gives CDR1 SGHDN, CDR2 FVKESK. Here the CDR3 reads CASSPGTREKLFF. In nucleotides, the CDR3 is TGTGCCAGCAGCCCCGGGACGCGTGAAAAACTGTTTTTT.

This clone has just one count. CDR3: CASSLVQPGQIQETQYF. The CDR3 bases are TGTGCCAGCAGCTTAGTCCAACCGGGGCAGATCCAAGAGACCCAGTACTTC. The chain joins TRBV7-2 to TRBJ2-5; D possibly matches TRBD1 or TRBD2 (5 bases each). CDR1 and CDR2 (germline): SGHTA, FQGNSA. Between the trimmed V and J ends, which lost 1 base and 1 base, there was a span of 16 bases. The CDR3 length is 17 residues.

V usage is TRBV5-1 and J usage is TRBJ2-5; D might be TRBD1 (5 bases). V was clipped by 5 bases and J by 2 bases, with 10 bases between them. CDR1 is SGHRS, CDR2 YFSETQ, per germline. The CDR3 contains 13 residues. The CDR3 nucleotides are TGCGCCAGCAGGCGCCAGGGACAAGAGACCCAGTACTTC. Protein product: CASRRQGQETQYF.

This chain links TRBV4-3 with TRBJ2-7; D is uncertain. Trimming took 0 bases from V and 1 from J, leaving 10 bases between them. CDR3 length: 15 residues. Germline CDR1 reads LGHNA; CDR2 reads YSLEER. The DNA of the CDR3 is TGCGCCAGCAGCCAAGATAGGTCACAGTCCTACGAGCAGTACTTC. Translated: CASSQDRSQSYEQYF.

The chain couples TRBV12-5 to TRBJ2-1; 12 positions match TRBD1. From germline, CDR1 is LGHNT and CDR2 FRNRAP. V lost 4 bases and J lost 3; bases outside the gene matches: 7. This CDR3 is 17 amino acids long. CDR3 sequence (DNA): TGTGCTAGTGGTTCGGGGACAGGGGGCCTTTTCTACAATGAGCAGTTCTTC. Its protein product is CASGSGTGGLFYNEQFF.

The chain recombines TRBV5-6 with TRBJ2-5; TRBD2 agrees at 8 bases. The trim removed 3 bases at V and 3 bases at J, leaving 13 bases unmatched. This CDR3 has 17 residues. Germline loops: CDR1 SGHDT, CDR2 YYEEEE. CDR3: CASSSLRGGGLKETQYF. In nucleotides, the CDR3 is TGTGCCAGCAGCTCCCTGCGAGGCGGGGGGCTTAAAGAGACCCAGTACTTC. The complete variable domain, with remaining parts taken from reference TRBV5-6 and TRBJ2-5, reads DAGVTQSPTHLIKTRGQQVTLRCSPKSGHDTVSWYQQALGQGPQFIFQYYEEEERQRGNFPDRFSGHQFPNYSSELNVNALLLGDSALYLCASSSLRGGGLKETQYFGPGTRLLVL.

The J gene is TRBJ2-1, the V gene TRBV20-1, with D perhaps matching TRBD1 or TRBD2 (5 bases each). The length of the CDR3 is 11 residues. Germline V gives CDR1 DFQATT, CDR2 SNEGSKA (reference sequence). Trimming took off 7 bases at V and 7 bases at J, with 11 bases between the two ends. The CDR3 DNA reads TGCAGTGTTGGGACCAGTAATGAGCAGTTCTTC. Translation: CSVGTSNEQFF.

The rearrangement links TRBV2 to TRBJ1-4; 9 bases map to TRBD1. Germline V lookup: CDR1 SNHLY, CDR2 FYNNEI. V was pared by 3 bases and J by 0 bases, with 2 bases of the junction left unmatched. There are 16 residues in the CDR3. CDR3 coding DNA: TGTGCCAGCAGTGAGAGGGACAGGGCAACTAATGAAAAACTGTTTTTT. Translating it yields CASSERDRATNEKLFF.

The chain has TRBV10-3 and TRBJ1-2; a possible D gene is TRBD1 (5 bases). The CDR3 runs 13 residues. Germline V gene lookup returns CDR1 ENHRY and CDR2 SYGVKD. Trimming stripped 5 bases from V and 0 bases from J, with 7 bases between. CDR3 region: CAISPGANYGYTF. CDR3 nucleotide sequence: TGTGCCATCAGTCCGGGGGCTAACTATGGCTACACCTTC.

This rearrangement joins TRBV9 to TRBJ1-4; TRBD1 agrees at 7 bases. The CDR3 has 15 amino acids. Trimming cost V 3 bases and J 7 bases; bases outside gene matches: 9. The germline gives CDR1 SGDLS, CDR2 YYNGEE. CDR3 sequence (DNA): TGTGCCAGCAGCGAGAGGTCAGGGGGGGGTGAAAAACTGTTTTTT. It specifies CASSERSGGGEKLFF.

The J gene is TRBJ1-6, the V gene TRBV27, with TRBD1 matching 7 bases. The germline CDR1 and CDR2 sequences are MNHEY and SMNVEV (reference sequence). Losses at the gene ends were 5 bases for V and 2 bases for J; bases not matched to a gene: 3. The CDR3 is 15 residues long. As DNA, the CDR3 is TGTGCCAGCAGTCTCGACAGGGCCTATAATTCACCCCTCCACTTT. Its translation: CASSLDRAYNSPLHF.

The chain combines TRBV4-2 with TRBJ2-2; possible D gene TRBD2, 7 bases. CDR3 length: 16 amino acids. V was clipped by 4 bases and J by 4 bases, with 16 bases between them. The V gene's germline CDR1 is LGHNA and CDR2 YNFKEQ. CDR3 sequence reads: CASSRTPGGSTGELFF. In DNA form, the CDR3 reads TGTGCCAGCAGCCGGACCCCGGGGGGCAGCACCGGGGAGCTGTTTTTT.

The chain has TRBV9 and TRBJ1-6; no clear D. Between the trimmed V and J ends, which lost 4 bases and 4 bases, there was a span of 12 bases. This CDR3 is 15 amino acids long. Germline values: CDR1 SGDLS, CDR2 YYNGEE. The CDR3 protein is CASSSDAGYNSPLHF. The CDR3 DNA is TGTGCCAGCAGCTCAGATGCGGGTTATAATTCACCCCTCCACTTT.

The chain employs TRBV6-1 and TRBJ1-2; no clear D gene. This CDR3 spans 14 amino acids. Deletions cut 7 bases from V and 4 bases from J, with 16 bases between. From germline, CDR1 is MNHNS and CDR2 SASEGT. CDR3 sequence reads: CASTDLVLAYGYTF. The CDR3 nucleotides are TGTGCCAGCACCGATCTAGTACTTGCCTATGGCTACACCTTC.